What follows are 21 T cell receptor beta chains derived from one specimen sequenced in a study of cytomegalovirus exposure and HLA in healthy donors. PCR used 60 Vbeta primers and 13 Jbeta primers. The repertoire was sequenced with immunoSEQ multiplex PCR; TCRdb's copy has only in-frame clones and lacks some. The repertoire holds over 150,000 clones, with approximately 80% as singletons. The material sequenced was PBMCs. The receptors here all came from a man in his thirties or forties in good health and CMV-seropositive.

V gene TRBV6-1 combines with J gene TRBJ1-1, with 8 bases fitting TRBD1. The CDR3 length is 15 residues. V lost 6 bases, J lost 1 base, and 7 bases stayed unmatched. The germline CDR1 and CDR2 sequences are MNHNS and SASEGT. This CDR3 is CASSPTGGWNTEAFF. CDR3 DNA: TGTGCCAGCAGCCCAACAGGGGGATGGAACACTGAAGCTTTCTTT.

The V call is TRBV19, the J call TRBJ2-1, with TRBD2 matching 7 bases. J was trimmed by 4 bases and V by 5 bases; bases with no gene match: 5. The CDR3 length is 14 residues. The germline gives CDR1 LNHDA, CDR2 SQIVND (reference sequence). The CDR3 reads CASSPQGGYNEQFF. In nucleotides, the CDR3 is TGTGCCAGTAGTCCTCAGGGAGGGTACAATGAGCAGTTCTTC.

The CDR3 DNA sequence: TGTGCCACCAGCAGAGATCTCTCCCCGTCCCGGGGGGAAGGCGATCAGCCCCAGCATTTT. It is translated as CATSRDLSPSRGEGDQPQHF. The chain uses TRBV15 and TRBJ1-5, with a weak D call TRBD1 (5 bases). Trimming pared 0 bases from V and 5 bases from J, leaving 26 bases between. Germline V gives CDR1 LNHNV, CDR2 YYDKDF (reference sequence). There are 20 residues in the CDR3.

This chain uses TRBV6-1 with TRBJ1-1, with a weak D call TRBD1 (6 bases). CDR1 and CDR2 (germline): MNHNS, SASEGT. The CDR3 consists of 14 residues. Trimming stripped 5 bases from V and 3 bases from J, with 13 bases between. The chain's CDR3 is CASSIRQEHTEAFF. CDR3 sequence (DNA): TGTGCCAGCAGTATCCGACAGGAACACACTGAAGCTTTCTTT.

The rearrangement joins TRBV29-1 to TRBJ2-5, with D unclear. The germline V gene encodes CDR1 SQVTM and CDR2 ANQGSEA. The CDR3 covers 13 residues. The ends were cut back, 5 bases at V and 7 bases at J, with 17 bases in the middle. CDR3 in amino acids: CSVQTPLTGTQYF. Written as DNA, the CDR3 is TGCAGCGTTCAGACCCCCTTAACGGGGACCCAGTACTTC.

For the CDR3, the DNA is TGTGCCAGCAGCTCCGCGCGGGAGGGCCGTGAGACCCAGTACTTC. Its protein product is CASSSAREGRETQYF. The V and J genes are TRBV28 and TRBJ2-5; TRBD2 agrees at 9 bases. The germline CDR1 and CDR2 sequences are MDHEN and SYDVKM. The J segment lost 5 bases and the V segment lost 6 bases, leaving 10 bases of the junction unmatched. The CDR3 has 15 residues.

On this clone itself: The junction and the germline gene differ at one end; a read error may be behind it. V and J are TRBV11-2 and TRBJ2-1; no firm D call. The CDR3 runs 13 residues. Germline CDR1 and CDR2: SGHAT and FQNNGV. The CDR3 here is CASSRNSDNEQFF. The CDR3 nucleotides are TGTGCCAGCAGCAGAAACTCCGACAATGAGCAGTTCTTC.

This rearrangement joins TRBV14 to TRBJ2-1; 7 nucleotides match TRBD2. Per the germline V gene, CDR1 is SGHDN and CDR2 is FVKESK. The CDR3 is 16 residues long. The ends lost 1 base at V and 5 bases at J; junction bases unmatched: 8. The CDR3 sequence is CASSQGLAGENNEQFF. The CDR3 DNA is TGTGCCAGCAGCCAAGGTCTGGCGGGGGAGAACAATGAGCAGTTCTTC.

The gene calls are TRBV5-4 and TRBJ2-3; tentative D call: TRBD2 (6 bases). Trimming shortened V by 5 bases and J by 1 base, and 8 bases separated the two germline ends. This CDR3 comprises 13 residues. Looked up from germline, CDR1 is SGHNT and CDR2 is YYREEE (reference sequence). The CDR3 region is CASRPSGTDTQYF. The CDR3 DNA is TGTGCCAGCAGACCTAGCGGCACAGATACGCAGTATTTT.

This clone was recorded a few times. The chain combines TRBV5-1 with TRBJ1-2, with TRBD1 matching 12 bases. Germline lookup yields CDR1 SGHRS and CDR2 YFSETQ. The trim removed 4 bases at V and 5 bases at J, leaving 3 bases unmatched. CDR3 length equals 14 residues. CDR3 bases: TGCGCCAGCAGCGGGGGACAGGGGGCTTATGGCTACACCTTC. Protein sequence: CASSGGQGAYGYTF.

The CDR3 is CASSPGLAAYNEQFF. The CDR3 bases are TGTGCCAGCAGCCCCGGGCTAGCGGCCTACAATGAGCAGTTCTTC. The rearrangement joins TRBV7-2 to TRBJ2-1; 7 bases align to TRBD2. V lost 5 bases and J lost 2; bases outside the gene matches: 6. From germline, CDR1 is SGHTA and CDR2 FQGNSA. This CDR3 contains 15 residues.

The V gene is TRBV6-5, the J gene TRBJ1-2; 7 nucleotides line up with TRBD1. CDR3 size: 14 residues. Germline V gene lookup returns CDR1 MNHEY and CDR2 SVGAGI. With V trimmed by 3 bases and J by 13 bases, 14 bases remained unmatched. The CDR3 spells CASSYDEQGKTVTF. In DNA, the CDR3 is TGTGCCAGCAGTTATGACGAACAGGGGAAAACGGTCACCTTC.

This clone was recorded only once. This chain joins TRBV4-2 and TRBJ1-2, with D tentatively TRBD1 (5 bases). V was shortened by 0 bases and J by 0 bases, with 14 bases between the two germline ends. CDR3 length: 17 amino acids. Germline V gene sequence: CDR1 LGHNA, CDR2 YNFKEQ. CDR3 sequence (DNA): TGTGCCAGCAGCCAAGATAGGAGGGGACCGACTAACTATGGCTACACCTTC. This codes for CASSQDRRGPTNYGYTF.

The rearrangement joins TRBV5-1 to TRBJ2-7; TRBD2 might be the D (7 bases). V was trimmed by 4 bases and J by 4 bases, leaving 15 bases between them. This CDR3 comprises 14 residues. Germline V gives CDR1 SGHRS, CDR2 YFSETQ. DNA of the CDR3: TGCGCCAGCAGCACCGCCGGGGGGCGGTACGAGCAGTACTTC. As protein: CASSTAGGRYEQYF.

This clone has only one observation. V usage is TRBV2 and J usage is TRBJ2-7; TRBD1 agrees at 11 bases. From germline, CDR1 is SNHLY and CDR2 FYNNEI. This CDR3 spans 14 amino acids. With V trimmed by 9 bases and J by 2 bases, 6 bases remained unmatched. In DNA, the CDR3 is TGTGCCAGAGCGGGACAGGGGGGTACCTACGAGCAGTACTTC. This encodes CARAGQGGTYEQYF.

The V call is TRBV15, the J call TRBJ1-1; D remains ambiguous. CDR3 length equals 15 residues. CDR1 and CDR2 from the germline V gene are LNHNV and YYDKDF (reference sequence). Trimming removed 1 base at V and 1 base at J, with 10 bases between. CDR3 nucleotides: TGTGCCACCAGCAGAGGGTTGGAGGGGAACACTGAAGCTTTCTTT. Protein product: CATSRGLEGNTEAFF. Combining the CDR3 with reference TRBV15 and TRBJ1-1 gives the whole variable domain DAMVIQNPRYQVTQFGKPVTLSCSQTLNHNVMYWYQQKSSQAPKLLFHYYDKDFNNEADTPDNFQSRRPNTSFCFLDIRSPGLGDTAMYLCATSRGLEGNTEAFFGQGTRLTVV.

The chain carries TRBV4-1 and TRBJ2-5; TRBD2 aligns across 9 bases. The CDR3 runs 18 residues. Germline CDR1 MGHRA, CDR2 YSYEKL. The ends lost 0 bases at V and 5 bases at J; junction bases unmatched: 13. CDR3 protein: CASSQDLLAGQMGETQYF. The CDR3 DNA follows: TGCGCCAGCAGCCAAGATTTGCTAGCGGGACAAATGGGGGAGACCCAGTACTTC.

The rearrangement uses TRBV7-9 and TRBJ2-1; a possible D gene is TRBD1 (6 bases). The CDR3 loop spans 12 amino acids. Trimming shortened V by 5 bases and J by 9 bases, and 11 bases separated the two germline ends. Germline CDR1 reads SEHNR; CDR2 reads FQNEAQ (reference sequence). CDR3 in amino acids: CASSRTGPEQFF. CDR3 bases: TGTGCCAGCAGCCGAACAGGGCCTGAGCAGTTCTTC.

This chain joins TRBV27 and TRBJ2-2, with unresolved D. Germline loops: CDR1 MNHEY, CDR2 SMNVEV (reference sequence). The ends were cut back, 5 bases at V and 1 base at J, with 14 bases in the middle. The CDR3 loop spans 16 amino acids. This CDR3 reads CASSLYFNRNTGELFF. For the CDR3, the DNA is TGTGCCAGCAGTCTATACTTTAATCGGAACACCGGGGAGCTGTTTTTT.

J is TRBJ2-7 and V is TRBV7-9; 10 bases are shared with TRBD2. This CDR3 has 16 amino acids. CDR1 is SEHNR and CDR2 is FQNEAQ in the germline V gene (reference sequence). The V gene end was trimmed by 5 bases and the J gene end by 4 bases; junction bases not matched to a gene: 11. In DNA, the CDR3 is TGTGCCAGCAGCCCAGGGGGGAGCGGGAGGGCGTACGAGCAGTACTTC. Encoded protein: CASSPGGSGRAYEQYF.

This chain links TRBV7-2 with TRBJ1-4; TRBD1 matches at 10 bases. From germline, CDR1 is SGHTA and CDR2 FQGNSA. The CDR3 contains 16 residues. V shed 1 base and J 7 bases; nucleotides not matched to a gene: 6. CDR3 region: CASSLGDRGGGEKLFF. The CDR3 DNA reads TGTGCCAGCAGCTTAGGGGACAGGGGCGGGGGTGAAAAACTGTTTTTT.